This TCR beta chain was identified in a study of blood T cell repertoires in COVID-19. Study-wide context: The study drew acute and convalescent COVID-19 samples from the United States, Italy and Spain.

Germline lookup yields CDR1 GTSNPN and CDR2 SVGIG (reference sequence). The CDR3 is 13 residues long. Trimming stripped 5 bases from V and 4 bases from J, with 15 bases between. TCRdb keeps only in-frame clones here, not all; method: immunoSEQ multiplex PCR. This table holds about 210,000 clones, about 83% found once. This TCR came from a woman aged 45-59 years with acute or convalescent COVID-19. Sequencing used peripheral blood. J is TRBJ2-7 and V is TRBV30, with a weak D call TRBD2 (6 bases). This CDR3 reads CAWFRGDSYEQYF. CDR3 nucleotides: TGTGCCTGGTTCCGAGGGGACTCATACGAGCAGTACTTC.